The rows below give T cell receptor beta chains drawn from one sample of a study of T cells after yellow fever vaccination. Using its own MiXCR run on the 5' RACE reads, TCRdb lists one record per CDR3 protein. Of hundreds of thousands of distinct CDR3 sequences listed, approximately 3.9% are singletons. The sequencing here drew on PBMCs, taken on the day of the yellow fever booster vaccination. The receptor source for this set is a man aged 18 to 29 who received the YFV17D yellow fever vaccine. Both conserved end residues are part of each CDR3. The order of the fields is J gene, clone size, V gene, D gene, CDR3 protein, CDR3 DNA. A D gene is named only where the DNA matches it firmly. Where a row states a size, it is once, few, many or the class of an expanded clone; other rows omit it.

j_call: TRBJ2-3
clone_size: few
v_call: TRBV19
d_call: TRBD1
cdr3_aa: CASRTGGGTDTQYF
cdr3_nt: TGTGCCAGTCGGACAGGGGGCGGCACAGATACGCAGTATTTT

j_call: TRBJ1-1
clone_size: many
v_call: TRBV6-5
d_call: NA
cdr3_aa: CASSYGAGVNTEAFF
cdr3_nt: TGTGCCAGCAGTTACGGGGCAGGGGTTAACACTGAAGCTTTCTTT

j_call: TRBJ1-3
clone_size: few
v_call: TRBV18
d_call: NA
cdr3_aa: CASSQGTSDTIYF
cdr3_nt: TGTGCCAGCTCACAGGGGACGTCGGACACCATATATTTT

j_call: TRBJ2-3
clone_size: few
v_call: TRBV24-1
d_call: NA
cdr3_aa: CATSDRGLFRTDTQYF
cdr3_nt: TGTGCCACCAGTGACCGGGGTCTTTTCCGGACAGATACGCAGTATTTT

j_call: TRBJ2-3
clone_size: many
v_call: TRBV6-5
d_call: TRBD2
cdr3_aa: CAASGRGITDTQYF
cdr3_nt: TGTGCCGCAAGCGGGAGAGGGATTACAGATACGCAGTATTTT

j_call: TRBJ1-2
clone_size: many
v_call: TRBV7-2
d_call: NA
cdr3_aa: CASSLPTGLSHGYTF
cdr3_nt: TGTGCCAGCAGCCTACCGACAGGTTTGAGCCATGGCTACACCTTC

j_call: TRBJ2-2
clone_size: few
v_call: TRBV4-3
d_call: NA
cdr3_aa: CASSQDPSTTGELFF
cdr3_nt: TGCGCCAGCAGCCAAGATCCCTCGACGACCGGGGAGCTGTTTTTT

j_call: TRBJ1-5
clone_size: many
v_call: TRBV4-3
d_call: NA
cdr3_aa: CASSLLSTSSNQPQHF
cdr3_nt: TGCGCCAGCAGCCTCCTCTCGACGTCCTCAAATCAGCCCCAGCATTTT

j_call: TRBJ1-2
clone_size: many
v_call: TRBV7-9
d_call: NA
cdr3_aa: CASSLAQGRSYTF
cdr3_nt: TGTGCCAGCAGCTTAGCGCAGGGTCGGAGCTACACCTTC

j_call: TRBJ2-5
clone_size: NA
v_call: TRBV11-2
d_call: TRBD2
cdr3_aa: CASSQVSGADNQYF
cdr3_nt: TGTGCCAGCAGCCAAGTTAGCGGGGCGGATAACCAGTACTTC

j_call: TRBJ2-4
clone_size: many
v_call: TRBV10-3
d_call: TRBD1
cdr3_aa: CAIRGQGAKNIQYF
cdr3_nt: TGTGCCATCAGGGGACAGGGGGCCAAAAACATTCAGTACTTC

j_call: TRBJ2-2
clone_size: few
v_call: TRBV7-2
d_call: NA
cdr3_aa: CASSLDMAGELFF
cdr3_nt: TGTGCCAGCAGCTTAGATATGGCCGGGGAGCTGTTTTTT

j_call: TRBJ1-1
clone_size: few
v_call: TRBV15
d_call: NA
cdr3_aa: CATSRDYRNTEAFF
cdr3_nt: TGTGCCACCAGCAGAGATTACAGGAACACTGAAGCTTTCTTT

j_call: TRBJ1-2
clone_size: few
v_call: TRBV3-1
d_call: NA
cdr3_aa: CASSQAGGFGYGYTF
cdr3_nt: TGTGCCAGCAGCCAAGCCGGGGGCTTTGGCTATGGCTACACCTTC